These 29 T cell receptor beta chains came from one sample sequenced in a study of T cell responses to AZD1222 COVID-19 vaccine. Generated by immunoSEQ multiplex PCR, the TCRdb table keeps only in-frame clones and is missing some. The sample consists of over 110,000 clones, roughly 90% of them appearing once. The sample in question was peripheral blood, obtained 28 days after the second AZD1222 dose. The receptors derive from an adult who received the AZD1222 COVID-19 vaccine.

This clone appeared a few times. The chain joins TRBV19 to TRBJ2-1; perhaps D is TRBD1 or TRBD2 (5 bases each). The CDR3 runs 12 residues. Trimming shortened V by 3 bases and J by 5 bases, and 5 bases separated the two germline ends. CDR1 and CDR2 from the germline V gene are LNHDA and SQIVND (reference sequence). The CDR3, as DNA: TGTGCCAGTAGTATGGGGGACAATGAGCAGTTCTTC. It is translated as CASSMGDNEQFF.

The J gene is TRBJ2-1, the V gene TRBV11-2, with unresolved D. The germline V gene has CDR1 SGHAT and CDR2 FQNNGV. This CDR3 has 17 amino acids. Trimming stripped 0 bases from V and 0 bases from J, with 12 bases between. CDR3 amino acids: CASSLDRFLSSYNEQFF. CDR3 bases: TGTGCCAGCAGCTTAGATAGGTTCTTGAGCTCCTACAATGAGCAGTTCTTC.

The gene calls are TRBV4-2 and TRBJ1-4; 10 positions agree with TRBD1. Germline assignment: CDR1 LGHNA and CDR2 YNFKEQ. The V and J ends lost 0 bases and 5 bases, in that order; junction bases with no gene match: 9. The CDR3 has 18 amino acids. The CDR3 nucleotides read TGTGCCAGCAGCCAAGATTATAGTTGGGACAGGGGAAATGAAAAACTGTTTTTT. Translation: CASSQDYSWDRGNEKLFF.

This chain's CDR3 is CASSWGQLNTDTQYF. The CDR3 DNA sequence: TGTGCCAGCAGCTGGGGACAGCTTAACACAGATACGCAGTATTTT. The V call is TRBV5-8, the J call TRBJ2-3; 7 bases fit TRBD1. The V gene's germline CDR1 is SGHTS and CDR2 YDEGEE. This CDR3 has 15 residues. V lost 3 bases and J lost 2; bases outside the gene matches: 6.

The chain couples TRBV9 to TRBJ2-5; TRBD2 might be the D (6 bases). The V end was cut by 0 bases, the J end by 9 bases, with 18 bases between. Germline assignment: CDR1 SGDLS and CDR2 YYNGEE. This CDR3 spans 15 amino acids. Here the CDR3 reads CASSVVPDRTGAQYF. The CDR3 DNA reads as TGTGCCAGCAGCGTAGTACCCGACCGAACGGGGGCCCAGTACTTC.

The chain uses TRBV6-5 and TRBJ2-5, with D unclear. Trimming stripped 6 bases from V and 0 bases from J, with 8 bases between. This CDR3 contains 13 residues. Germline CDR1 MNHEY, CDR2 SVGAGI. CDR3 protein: CASRRTNQETQYF. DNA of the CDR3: TGTGCCAGCAGAAGGACGAACCAAGAGACCCAGTACTTC.

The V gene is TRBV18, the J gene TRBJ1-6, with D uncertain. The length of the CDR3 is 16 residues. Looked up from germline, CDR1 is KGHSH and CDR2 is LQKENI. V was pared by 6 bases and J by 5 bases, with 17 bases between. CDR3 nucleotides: TGTGCCAGCTCCCATGATGTCCTCGCCAATAATTCACCCCTCCACTTT. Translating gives CASSHDVLANNSPLHF. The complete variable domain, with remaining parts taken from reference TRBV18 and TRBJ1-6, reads NAGVMQNPRHLVRRRGQEARLRCSPMKGHSHVYWYRQLPEEGLKFMVYLQKENIIDESGMPKERFSAEFPKEGPSILRIQQVVRGDSAAYFCASSHDVLANNSPLHFGNGTRLTVT.

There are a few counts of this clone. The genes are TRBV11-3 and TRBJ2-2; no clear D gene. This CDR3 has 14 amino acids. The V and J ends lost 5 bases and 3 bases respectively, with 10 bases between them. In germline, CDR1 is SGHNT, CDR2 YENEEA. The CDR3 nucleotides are TGTGCCAGCAGCCCAGGTGGGGACACCGGGGAGCTGTTTTTT. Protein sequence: CASSPGGDTGELFF. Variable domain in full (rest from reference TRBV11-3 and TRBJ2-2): EAGVVQSPRYKIIEKKQPVAFWCNPISGHNTLYWYLQNLGQGPELLIRYENEEAVDDSQLPKDRFSAERLKGVDSTLKIQPAELGDSAVYLCASSPGGDTGELFFGEGSRLTVL.

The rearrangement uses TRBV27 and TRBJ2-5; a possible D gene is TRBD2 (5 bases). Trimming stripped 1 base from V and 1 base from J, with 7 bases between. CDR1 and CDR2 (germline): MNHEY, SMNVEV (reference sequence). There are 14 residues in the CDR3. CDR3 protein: CASSLLGVQETQYF. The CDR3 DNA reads TGTGCCAGCAGTTTATTGGGAGTCCAAGAGACCCAGTACTTC.

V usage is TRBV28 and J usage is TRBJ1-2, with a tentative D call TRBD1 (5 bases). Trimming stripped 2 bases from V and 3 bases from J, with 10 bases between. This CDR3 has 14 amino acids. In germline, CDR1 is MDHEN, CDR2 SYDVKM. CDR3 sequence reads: CASSLQVGDYGYTF. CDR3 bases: TGTGCCAGCAGTTTACAGGTGGGGGACTATGGCTACACCTTC.

The CDR3 sequence is CASSPEEGYTF. The CDR3 DNA is TGTGCCAGCAGTCCCGAGGAAGGCTACACCTTC. This chain uses TRBV6-6 with TRBJ1-2; D gene uncertain. Germline lookup yields CDR1 MNHNY and CDR2 SVGAGI (reference sequence). CDR3 size: 11 residues. Trimming pared 5 bases from V and 8 bases from J, leaving 9 bases between.

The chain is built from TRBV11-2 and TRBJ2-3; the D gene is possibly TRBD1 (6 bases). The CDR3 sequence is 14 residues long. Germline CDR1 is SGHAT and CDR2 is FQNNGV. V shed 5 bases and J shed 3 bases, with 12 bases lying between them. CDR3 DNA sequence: TGTGCCAGCAGCCCCGGCAGGGGTACAGATACGCAGTATTTT. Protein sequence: CASSPGRGTDTQYF. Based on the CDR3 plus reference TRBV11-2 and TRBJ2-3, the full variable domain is EAGVAQSPRYKIIEKRQSVAFWCNPISGHATLYWYQQILGQGPKLLIQFQNNGVVDDSQLPKDRFSAERLKGVDSTLKIQPAKLEDSAVYLCASSPGRGTDTQYFGPGTRLTVL.

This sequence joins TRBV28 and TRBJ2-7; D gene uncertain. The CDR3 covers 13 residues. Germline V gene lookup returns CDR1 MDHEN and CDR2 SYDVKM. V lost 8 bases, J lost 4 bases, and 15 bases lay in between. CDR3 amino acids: CASGPVRAYEQYV. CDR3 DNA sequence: TGTGCCAGCGGCCCCGTTCGAGCTTACGAGCAGTACGTC.

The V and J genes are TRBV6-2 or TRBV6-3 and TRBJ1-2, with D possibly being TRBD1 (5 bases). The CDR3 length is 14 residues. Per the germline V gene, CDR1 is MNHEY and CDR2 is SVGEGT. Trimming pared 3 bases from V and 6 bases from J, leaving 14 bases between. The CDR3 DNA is TGTGCCAGCAGTTATGGGGCAGGGAGCGATGGCTACACCTTC. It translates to CASSYGAGSDGYTF.

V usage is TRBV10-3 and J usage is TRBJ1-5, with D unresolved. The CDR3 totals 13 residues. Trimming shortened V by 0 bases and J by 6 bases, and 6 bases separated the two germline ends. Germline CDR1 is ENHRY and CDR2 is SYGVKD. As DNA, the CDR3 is TGTGCCATCAGTGAGTCGGCGGCTCAGCCCCAGCATTTT. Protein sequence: CAISESAAQPQHF.

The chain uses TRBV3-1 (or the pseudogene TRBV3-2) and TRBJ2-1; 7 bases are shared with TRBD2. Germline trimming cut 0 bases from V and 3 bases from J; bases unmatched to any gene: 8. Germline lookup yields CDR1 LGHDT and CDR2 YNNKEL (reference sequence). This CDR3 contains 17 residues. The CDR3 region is CASSQDLREGNYNEQFF. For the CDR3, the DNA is TGTGCCAGCAGCCAAGATTTGAGGGAGGGGAACTACAATGAGCAGTTCTTC.

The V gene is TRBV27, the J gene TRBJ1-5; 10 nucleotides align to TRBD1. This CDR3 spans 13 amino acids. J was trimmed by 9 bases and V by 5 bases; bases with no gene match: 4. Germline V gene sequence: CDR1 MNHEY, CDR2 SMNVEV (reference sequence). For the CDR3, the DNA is TGTGCCAGCAGTCCATGGACAGGGGGGCCCCAGCATTTT. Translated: CASSPWTGGPQHF.

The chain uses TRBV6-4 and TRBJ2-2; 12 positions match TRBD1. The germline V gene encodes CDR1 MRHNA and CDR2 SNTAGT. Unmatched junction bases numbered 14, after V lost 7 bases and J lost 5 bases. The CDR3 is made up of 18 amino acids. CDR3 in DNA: TGTGCCAGCACGGGTAGGACCGGGACAGGGGGCTATACCGGGGAGCTGTTTTTT. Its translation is CASTGRTGTGGYTGELFF.

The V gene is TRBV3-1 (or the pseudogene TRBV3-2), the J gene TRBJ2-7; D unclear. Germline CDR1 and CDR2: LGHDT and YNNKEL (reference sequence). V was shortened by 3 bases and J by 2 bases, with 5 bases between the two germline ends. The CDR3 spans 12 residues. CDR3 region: CASSQWTYEQYF. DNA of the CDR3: TGTGCCAGCAGCCAGTGGACCTACGAGCAGTACTTC.

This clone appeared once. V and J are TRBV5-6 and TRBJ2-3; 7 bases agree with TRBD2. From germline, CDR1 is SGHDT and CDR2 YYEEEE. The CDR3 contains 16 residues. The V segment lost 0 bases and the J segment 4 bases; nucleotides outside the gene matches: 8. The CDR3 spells CASSLGLGGLADTQYF. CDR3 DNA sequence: TGTGCCAGCAGCTTGGGCTTGGGGGGGTTGGCAGATACGCAGTATTTT.

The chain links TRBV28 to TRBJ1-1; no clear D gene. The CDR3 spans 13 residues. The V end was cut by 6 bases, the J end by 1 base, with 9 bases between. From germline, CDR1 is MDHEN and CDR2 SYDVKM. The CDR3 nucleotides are TGTGCCAGCAGGCCAGCCAAGAACACTGAAGCTTTCTTT. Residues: CASRPAKNTEAFF.

The chain's CDR3 is CASSLSGGTEAFF. The CDR3 region has the DNA TGTGCCAGCAGCCTAAGCGGGGGTACTGAAGCTTTCTTT. This chain joins TRBV7-9 and TRBJ1-1, with D possibly TRBD1 on 5 matching bases. V was trimmed by 5 bases and J by 5 bases, leaving 12 bases between them. The CDR3 consists of 13 residues. Germline CDR1 reads SEHNR; CDR2 reads FQNEAQ (reference sequence).

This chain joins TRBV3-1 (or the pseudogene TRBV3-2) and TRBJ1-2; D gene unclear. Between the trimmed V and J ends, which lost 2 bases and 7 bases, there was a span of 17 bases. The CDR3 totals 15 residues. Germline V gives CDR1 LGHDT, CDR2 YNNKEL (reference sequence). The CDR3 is CASSQLANTIPGYTF. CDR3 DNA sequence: TGTGCCAGCAGCCAACTCGCTAATACCATTCCTGGCTACACCTTC.

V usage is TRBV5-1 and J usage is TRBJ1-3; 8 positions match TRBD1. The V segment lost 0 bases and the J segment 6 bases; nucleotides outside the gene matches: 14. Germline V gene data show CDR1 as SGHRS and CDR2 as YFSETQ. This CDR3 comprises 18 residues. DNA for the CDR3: TGCGCCAGCAGCTTGGTACGGGACAGGCATATTTTCGAAAACACCATATATTTT. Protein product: CASSLVRDRHIFENTIYF.

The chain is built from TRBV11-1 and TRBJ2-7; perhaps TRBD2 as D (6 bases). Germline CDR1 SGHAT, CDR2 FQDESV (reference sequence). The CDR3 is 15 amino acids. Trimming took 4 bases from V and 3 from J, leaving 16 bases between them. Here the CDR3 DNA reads TGTGCCAGCAGCTCCCAGGGCGGGAAGAACTACGAGCAGTACTTC. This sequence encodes CASSSQGGKNYEQYF. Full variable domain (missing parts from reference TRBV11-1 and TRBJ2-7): EAEVAQSPRYKITEKSQAVAFWCDPISGHATLYWYRQILGQGPELLVQFQDESVVDDSQLPKDRFSAERLKGVDSTLKIQPAELGDSAMYLCASSSQGGKNYEQYFGPGTRLTVT.

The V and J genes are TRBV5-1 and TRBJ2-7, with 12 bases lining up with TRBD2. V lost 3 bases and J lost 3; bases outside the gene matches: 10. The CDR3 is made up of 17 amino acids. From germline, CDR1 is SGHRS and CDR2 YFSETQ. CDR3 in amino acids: CASSSDSTSGSFYEQYF. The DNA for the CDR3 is TGCGCCAGCAGCTCCGACTCGACTAGCGGGAGTTTCTACGAGCAGTACTTC.

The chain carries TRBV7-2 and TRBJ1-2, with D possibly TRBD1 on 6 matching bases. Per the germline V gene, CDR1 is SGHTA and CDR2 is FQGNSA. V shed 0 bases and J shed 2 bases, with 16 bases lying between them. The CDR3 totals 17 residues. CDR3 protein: CASSLALTGKLNYGYTF. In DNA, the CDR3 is TGTGCCAGCAGCTTAGCCCTAACAGGGAAGCTAAACTATGGCTACACCTTC.

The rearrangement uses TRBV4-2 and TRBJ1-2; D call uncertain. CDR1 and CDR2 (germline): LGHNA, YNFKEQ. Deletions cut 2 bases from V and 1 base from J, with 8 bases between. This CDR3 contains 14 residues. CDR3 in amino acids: CASSQPGGNYGYTF. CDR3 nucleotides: TGTGCCAGCAGCCAACCGGGCGGTAACTATGGCTACACCTTC.

The CDR3 sequence is CASSQEVDYGYTF. The DNA for the CDR3 is TGTGCCAGCAGCCAAGAAGTGGACTATGGCTACACCTTC. The rearrangement links TRBV4-2 to TRBJ1-2; the D is unclear. Trimming shortened V by 0 bases and J by 3 bases, and 5 bases separated the two germline ends. The germline V gene encodes CDR1 LGHNA and CDR2 YNFKEQ. This CDR3 spans 13 amino acids.